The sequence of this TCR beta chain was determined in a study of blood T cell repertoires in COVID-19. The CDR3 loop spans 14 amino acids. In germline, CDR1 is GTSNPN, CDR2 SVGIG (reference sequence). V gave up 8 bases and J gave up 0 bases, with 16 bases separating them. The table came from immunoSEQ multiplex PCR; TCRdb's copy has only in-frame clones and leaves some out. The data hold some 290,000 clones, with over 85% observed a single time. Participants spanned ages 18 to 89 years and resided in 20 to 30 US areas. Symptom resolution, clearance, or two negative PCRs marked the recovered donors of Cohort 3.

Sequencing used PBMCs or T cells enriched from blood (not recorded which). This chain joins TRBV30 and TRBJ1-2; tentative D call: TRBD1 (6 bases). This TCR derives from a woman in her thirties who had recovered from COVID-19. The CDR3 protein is CAGDRSRSNYGYTF. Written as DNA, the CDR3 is TGTGCCGGAGACAGGAGTCGGTCTAACTATGGCTACACCTTC. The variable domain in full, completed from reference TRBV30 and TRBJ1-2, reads SQTIHQWPATLVQPVGSPLSLECTVEGTSNPNLYWYRQAAGRGLQLLFYSVGIGQISSEVPQNLSASRPQDRQFILSSKKLLLSDSGFYLCAGDRSRSNYGYTFGSGTRLTVV.